This TCR beta chain was sequenced during a study of cytomegalovirus exposure and HLA in healthy donors. Study-wide results and limits: Earlier results showed most TCR beta V segments being productive about 90% or about 30% of the time. Whilst most TCR sequences proved rare, a subset of public TCRs occurred across many donors. Cytomegalovirus association was listed for approximately 150 TCR beta chains.

Primers included in the PCR were 60 Vbeta and 13 Jbeta primers. Original processing methods: About 11 million of the approximately 80 million unique TCR beta chains counted in a later analysis were shared. The repertoire was sequenced with immunoSEQ multiplex PCR; TCRdb's copy has only in-frame clones and lacks some. Clone size and the V and J calls come from that table; the DNA yielded D and trimming. This sample has tens of thousands of clones, with roughly four fifths found just once. Details on this clone: The antigen is not known.

The CDR3 covers 17 residues. V shed 3 bases, J shed 4 bases, and the junction held 10 bases outside the gene matches. Germline CDR1 and CDR2: MGHRA and YSYEKL. The V call is TRBV4-1, the J call TRBJ2-2, with 8 bases matching TRBD1. The sequenced sample was PBMCs. This TCR was recovered from a male donor in good health and CMV-seropositive. CDR3 DNA sequence: TGCGCCAGCAGCCACAAAACCGGGACAGGACCCACCGGGGAGCTGTTTTTT. Its translation is CASSHKTGTGPTGELFF.